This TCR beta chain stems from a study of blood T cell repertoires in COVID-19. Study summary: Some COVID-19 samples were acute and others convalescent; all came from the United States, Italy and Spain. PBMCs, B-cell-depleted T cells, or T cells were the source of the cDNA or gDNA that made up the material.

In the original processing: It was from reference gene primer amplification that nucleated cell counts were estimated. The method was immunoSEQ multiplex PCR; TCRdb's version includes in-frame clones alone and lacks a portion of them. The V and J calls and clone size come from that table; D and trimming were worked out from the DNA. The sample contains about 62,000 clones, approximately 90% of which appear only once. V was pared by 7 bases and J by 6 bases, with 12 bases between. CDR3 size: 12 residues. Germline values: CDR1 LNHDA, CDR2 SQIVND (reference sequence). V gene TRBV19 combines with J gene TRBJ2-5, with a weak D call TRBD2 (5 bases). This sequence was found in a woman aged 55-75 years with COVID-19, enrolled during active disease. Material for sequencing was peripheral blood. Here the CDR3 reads CASTEGGKTQYF. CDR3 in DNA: TGTGCCAGTACCGAGGGCGGTAAGACCCAGTACTTC.